The entry that follows covers one TCR beta chain sequence. Its antigen is undetermined. Time point meaning: persistent/refractory GD, antithyroid drugs over 5 years with positive TRAb. TCR sequences were obtained from RNA taken from PBMCs. The source of the sample is a study of regulatory T cells in long-lasting Graves disease. Study findings and constraints: Those with persistent Graves' had less TCR diversity than newly diagnosed patients. Persistent disease favored TRBV28, TRBJ1-2 and TRBJ2-5.

J was trimmed by 0 bases and V by 4 bases; bases with no gene match: 1. The CDR3 runs 16 residues. From germline, CDR1 is SGHAT and CDR2 FQDESV (reference sequence). To make TCR beta libraries, researchers used iRepertoire HTBI primers and Arm-PCR of CDR3 regions. MiXCR was run by TCRdb on the multiplex PCR reads, yielding one entry per CDR3 protein. Altogether approximately 350,000 distinct CDR3 sequences are present, roughly 25% being singletons, with the ten largest covering around a quarter. Sequencing used peripheral blood mononuclear cells (PBMCs), obtained when the disease was refractory, from a patient treated with antithyroid drugs. The chain recombines TRBV11-1 with TRBJ2-1, with 12 nucleotides matching TRBD2. This clonotype was sampled from a middle-aged woman with Graves disease. The CDR3 sequence is CASSSTSGGSYNEQFF. The CDR3 nucleotides read TGTGCCAGCAGCTCGACTAGCGGGGGCTCCTACAATGAGCAGTTCTTC.